This T cell receptor beta chain was retrieved from a study of shared clonotypes between healthy human individuals. With 2 bases clipped from V and 4 bases from J, the junction kept 4 bases outside the gene matches. Germline V gives CDR1 SGHRS, CDR2 YFSETQ. The CDR3 covers 14 residues. Profiled with immunoSEQ multiplex PCR; TCRdb holds only in-frame clones, not every one. The top ten hold approximately 0.4% of the sample, which has roughly 2.2 million clones, 80% to 95% seen once. The sequenced sample consisted of naive CD4+ T cells from PBMCs. Subset denoted: CD45RA+ positively selected. The J gene is TRBJ2-3, the V gene TRBV5-1, with 7 bases matching TRBD1. This TCR derives from a man between 18 and 29 years old in good health. Some clones in this sample may be carry-over from other donors' samples. The CDR3 coding sequence is TGCGCCAGCAGCTTAGGACAGGTCGCAGATACGCAGTATTTT. This codes for CASSLGQVADTQYF.